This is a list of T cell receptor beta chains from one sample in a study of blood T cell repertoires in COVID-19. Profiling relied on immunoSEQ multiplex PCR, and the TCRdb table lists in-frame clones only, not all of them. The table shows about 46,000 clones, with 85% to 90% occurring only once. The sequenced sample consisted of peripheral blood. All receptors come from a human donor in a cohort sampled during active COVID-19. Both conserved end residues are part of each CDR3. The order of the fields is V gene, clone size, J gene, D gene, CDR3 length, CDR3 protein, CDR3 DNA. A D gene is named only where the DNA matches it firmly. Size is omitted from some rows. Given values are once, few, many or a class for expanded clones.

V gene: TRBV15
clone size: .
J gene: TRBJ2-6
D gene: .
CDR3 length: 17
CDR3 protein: CATSRGVTITGANVLTF
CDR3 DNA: TGTGCCACCAGCAGAGGGGTGACTATTACTGGGGCCAACGTCCTGACTTTC

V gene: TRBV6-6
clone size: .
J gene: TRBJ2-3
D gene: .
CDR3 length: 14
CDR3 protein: CASSLYSFTDTQYF
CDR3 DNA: TGTGCCAGCAGTTTATACTCCTTCACAGATACGCAGTATTTT

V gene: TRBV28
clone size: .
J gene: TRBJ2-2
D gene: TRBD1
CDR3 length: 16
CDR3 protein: CASSWRTGVGTGELFF
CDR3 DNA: TGTGCCAGCAGTTGGAGGACAGGGGTCGGCACCGGGGAGCTGTTTTTT

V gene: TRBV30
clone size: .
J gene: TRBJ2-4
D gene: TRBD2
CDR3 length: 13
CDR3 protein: CAWSVQVAGGQYF
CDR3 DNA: TGTGCCTGGAGTGTACAGGTAGCGGGGGGCCAGTACTTC

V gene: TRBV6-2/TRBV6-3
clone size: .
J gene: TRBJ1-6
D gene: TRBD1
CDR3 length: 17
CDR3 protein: CASSSGQGTSYNSPLHF
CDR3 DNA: TGTGCCAGCAGTTCAGGACAGGGGACGTCCTATAATTCACCCCTCCACTTT

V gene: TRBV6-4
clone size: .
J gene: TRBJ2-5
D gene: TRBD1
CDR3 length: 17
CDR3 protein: CASSDPPPRQGQETQYF
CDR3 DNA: TGTGCCAGCAGTGACCCCCCGCCGAGACAGGGCCAAGAGACCCAGTACTTC

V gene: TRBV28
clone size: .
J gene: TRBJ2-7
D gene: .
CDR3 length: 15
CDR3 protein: CASSSSPQTGYEQYF
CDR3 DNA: TGTGCCAGCAGTTCCTCCCCCCAAACAGGGTACGAGCAGTACTTC

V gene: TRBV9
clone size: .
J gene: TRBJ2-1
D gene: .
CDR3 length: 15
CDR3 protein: CASSVMGEGYNEQFF
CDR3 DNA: TGTGCCAGCAGCGTAATGGGAGAAGGCTACAATGAGCAGTTCTTC

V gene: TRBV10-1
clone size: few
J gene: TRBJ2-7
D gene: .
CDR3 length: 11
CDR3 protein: CASSDVHEQYF
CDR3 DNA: TGCGCCAGCAGTGACGTTCACGAGCAGTACTTC

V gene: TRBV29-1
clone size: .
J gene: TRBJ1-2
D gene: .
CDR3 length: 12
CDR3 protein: CSVVSSVYGYTF
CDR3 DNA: TGCAGCGTTGTGTCAAGCGTCTATGGCTACACCTTC

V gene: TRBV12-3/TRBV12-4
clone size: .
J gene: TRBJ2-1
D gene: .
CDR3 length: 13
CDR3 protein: CASSAQQDNEQFF
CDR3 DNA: TGTGCCAGCAGTGCCCAACAGGACAATGAGCAGTTCTTC

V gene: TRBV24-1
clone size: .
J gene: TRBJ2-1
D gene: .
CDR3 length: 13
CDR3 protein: CATGLAFYNEQFF
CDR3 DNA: TGTGCCACGGGGCTAGCGTTTTACAATGAGCAGTTCTTC

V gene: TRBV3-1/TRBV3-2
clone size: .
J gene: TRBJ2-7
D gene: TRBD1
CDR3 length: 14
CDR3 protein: CASSQGTGSYEQYF
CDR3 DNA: TGTGCCAGCAGCCAAGGGACAGGGTCCTACGAGCAGTACTTC

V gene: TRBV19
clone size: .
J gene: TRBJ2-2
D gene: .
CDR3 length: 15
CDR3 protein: CASSTTGILTGELFF
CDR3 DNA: TGTGCCAGTAGTACCACAGGGATATTAACCGGGGAGCTGTTTTTT

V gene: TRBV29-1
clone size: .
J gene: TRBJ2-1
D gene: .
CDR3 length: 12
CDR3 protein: CSVEPAYNEQFF
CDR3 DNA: TGCAGCGTTGAACCGGCCTACAATGAGCAGTTCTTC

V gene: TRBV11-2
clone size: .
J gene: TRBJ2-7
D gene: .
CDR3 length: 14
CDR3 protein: CASSLAGNSYEQYF
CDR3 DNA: TGTGCCAGCAGCTTAGCGGGGAACTCCTACGAGCAGTACTTC

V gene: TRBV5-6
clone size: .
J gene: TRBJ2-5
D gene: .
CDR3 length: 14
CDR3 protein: CASSSTASRETQYF
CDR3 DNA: TGTGCCAGCAGCTCGACAGCTTCGAGGGAGACCCAGTACTTC

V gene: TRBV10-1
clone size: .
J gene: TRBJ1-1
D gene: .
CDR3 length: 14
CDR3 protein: CASSESRSGTEAFF
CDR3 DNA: TGCGCCAGCAGTGAGTCAAGGAGCGGCACTGAAGCTTTCTTT

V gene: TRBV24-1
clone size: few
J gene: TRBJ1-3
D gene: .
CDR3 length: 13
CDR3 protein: CATSEGLGNTIYF
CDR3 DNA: TGTGCCACCAGTGAGGGGCTTGGAAACACCATATATTTT

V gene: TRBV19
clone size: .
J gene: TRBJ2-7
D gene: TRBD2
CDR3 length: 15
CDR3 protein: CASSISSSGNYEQYF
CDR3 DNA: TGTGCCAGTAGTATTAGTTCTAGCGGGAACTACGAGCAGTACTTC

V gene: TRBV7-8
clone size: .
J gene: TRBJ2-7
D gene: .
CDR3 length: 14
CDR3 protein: CASSLVQGSYEQYF
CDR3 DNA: TGTGCCAGCAGCTTAGTTCAGGGTAGCTACGAGCAGTACTTC

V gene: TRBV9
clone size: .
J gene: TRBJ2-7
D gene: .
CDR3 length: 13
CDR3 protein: CASSSGLPHEQYF
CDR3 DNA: TGTGCCAGCAGCTCGGGACTCCCCCACGAGCAGTACTTC

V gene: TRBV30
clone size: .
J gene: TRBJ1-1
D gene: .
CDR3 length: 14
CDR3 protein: CAWRKTTMNTEAFF
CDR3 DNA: TGTGCCTGGAGAAAAACTACCATGAACACTGAAGCTTTCTTT

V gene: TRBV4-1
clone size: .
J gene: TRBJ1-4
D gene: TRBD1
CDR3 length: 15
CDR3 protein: CASSQTGGPNEKLFF
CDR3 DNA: TGCGCCAGCAGCCAGACAGGGGGCCCTAATGAAAAACTGTTTTTT

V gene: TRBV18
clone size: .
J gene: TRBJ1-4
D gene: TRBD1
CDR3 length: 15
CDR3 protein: CASRDRGVSDEKLFF
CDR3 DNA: TGTGCCAGCCGGGACAGGGGCGTAAGTGACGAAAAACTGTTTTTT

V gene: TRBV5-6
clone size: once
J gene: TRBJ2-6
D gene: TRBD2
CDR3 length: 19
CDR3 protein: CASSARLAGGGSGANVLTF
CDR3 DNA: TGTGCCAGCAGCGCGAGACTAGCGGGAGGGGGCTCTGGGGCCAACGTCCTGACTTTC

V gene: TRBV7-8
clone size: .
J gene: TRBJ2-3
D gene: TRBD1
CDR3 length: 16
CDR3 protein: CASSLGTGGGTDTQYF
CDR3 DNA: TGTGCCAGCAGCTTGGGGACAGGGGGGGGCACAGATACGCAGTATTTT

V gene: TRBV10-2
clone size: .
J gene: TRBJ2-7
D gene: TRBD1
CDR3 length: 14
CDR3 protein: CASSESRGSLEQYF
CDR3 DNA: TGCGCCAGCAGTGAGTCCAGGGGGTCTCTCGAGCAGTACTTC

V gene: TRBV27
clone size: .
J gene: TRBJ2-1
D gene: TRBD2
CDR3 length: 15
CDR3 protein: CASSLRLAGPNEQFF
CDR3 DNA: TGTGCCAGCAGTTTACGACTAGCGGGCCCCAATGAGCAGTTCTTC

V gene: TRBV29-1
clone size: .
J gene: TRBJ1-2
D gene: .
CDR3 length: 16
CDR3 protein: CSVEPDLLGANYGYTF
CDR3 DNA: TGCAGCGTTGAACCCGACCTATTAGGAGCTAACTATGGCTACACCTTC

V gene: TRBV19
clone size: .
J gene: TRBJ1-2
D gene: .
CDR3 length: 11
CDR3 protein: CASTSGAGYTF
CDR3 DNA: TGTGCCAGTACGTCAGGGGCCGGCTACACCTTC

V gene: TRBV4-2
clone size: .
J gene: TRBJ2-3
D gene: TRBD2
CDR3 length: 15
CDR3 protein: CASSLLAGGHDTQYF
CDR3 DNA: TGTGCCAGCAGCCTACTAGCGGGGGGGCACGATACGCAGTATTTT

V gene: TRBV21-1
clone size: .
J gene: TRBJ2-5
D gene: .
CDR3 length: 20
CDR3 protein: CASSKERSYPRDRGDQAQYF
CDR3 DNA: TGTGCCAGCAGCAAAGAACGTAGTTACCCCCGGGACAGGGGGGACCAGGCCCAGTACTTC

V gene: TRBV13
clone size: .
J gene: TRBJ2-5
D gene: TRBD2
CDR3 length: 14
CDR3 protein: CASSPGPVGGAQYF
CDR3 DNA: TGTGCCAGCAGCCCTGGGCCGGTTGGGGGGGCCCAGTACTTC

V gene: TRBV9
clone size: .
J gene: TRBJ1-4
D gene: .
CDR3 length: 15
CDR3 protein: CASSVEGQGNEKLFF
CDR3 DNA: TGTGCCAGCAGCGTAGAAGGTCAGGGAAATGAAAAACTGTTTTTT

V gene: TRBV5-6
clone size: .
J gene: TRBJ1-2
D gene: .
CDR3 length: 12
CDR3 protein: CASSPARGGYTF
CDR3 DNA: TGTGCCAGCAGCCCGGCCCGGGGTGGCTACACCTTC

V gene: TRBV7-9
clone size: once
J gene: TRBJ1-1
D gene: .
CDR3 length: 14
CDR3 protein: CASSLRVMNTEAFF
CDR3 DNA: TGTGCCAGCAGCTTACGGGTCATGAACACTGAAGCTTTCTTT

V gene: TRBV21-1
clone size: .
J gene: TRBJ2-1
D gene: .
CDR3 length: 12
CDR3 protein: CASSTQETSLFF
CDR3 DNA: TGTGCCAGCAGCACTCAGGAGACTAGCCTGTTCTTC

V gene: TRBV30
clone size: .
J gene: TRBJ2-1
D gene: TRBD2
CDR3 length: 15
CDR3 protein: CAWSVRREADNEQFF
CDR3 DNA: TGTGCCTGGAGTGTACGGCGGGAGGCTGACAATGAGCAGTTCTTC

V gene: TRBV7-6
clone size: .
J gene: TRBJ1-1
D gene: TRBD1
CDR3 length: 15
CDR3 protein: CASSTGQGAFPEAFF
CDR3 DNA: TGTGCCAGCAGCACGGGACAGGGGGCTTTCCCTGAAGCTTTCTTT

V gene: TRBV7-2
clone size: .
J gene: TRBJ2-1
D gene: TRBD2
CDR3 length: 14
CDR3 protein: CASSTGLAGGKQFF
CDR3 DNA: TGTGCCAGCAGCACGGGACTAGCGGGGGGAAAGCAGTTCTTC